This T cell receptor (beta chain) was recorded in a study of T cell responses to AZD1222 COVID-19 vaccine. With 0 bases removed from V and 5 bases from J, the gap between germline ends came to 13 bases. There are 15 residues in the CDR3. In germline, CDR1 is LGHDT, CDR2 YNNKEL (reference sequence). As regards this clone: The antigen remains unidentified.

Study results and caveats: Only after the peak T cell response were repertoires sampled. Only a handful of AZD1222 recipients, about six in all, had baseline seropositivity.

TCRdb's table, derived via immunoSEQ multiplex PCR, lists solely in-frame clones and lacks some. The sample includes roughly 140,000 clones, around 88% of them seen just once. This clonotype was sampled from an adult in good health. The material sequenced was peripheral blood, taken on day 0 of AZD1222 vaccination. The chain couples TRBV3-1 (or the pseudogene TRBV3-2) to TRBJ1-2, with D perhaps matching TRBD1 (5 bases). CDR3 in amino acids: CASSQEGRADYGYTF. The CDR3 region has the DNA TGTGCCAGCAGCCAAGAGGGCAGGGCCGATTATGGCTACACCTTC.